The rows below give T cell receptor beta chains drawn from one sample of a study of blood T cell repertoires in COVID-19. Assay used: immunoSEQ multiplex PCR; TCRdb lists only in-frame clones, some missing. The sample holds some 120,000 clones, roughly 88% seen once. The source material was peripheral blood. All receptors derive from a man aged 50-59 years with acute or convalescent COVID-19. CDR3s include the opening cysteine and the closing phenylalanine or tryptophan. The D gene is left open where the match is weak. Rows give clone size only sometimes, using once, few, many, or a class for an expanded clone.

J: TRBJ1-1; V: TRBV11-2; D: TRBD1; size: NA; DNA: TGTGCCAGCAGCTTGCCAGGGGGGCGTCAGACTGAAGCTTTCTTT; CDR3: CASSLPGGRQTEAFF
J: TRBJ2-7; V: TRBV19; D: TRBD1; size: NA; DNA: TGTGCCAGTAGAGACAGGGGTACCTACGAGCAGTACTTC; CDR3: CASRDRGTYEQYF
J: TRBJ2-1; V: TRBV6-5; D: TRBD2; size: NA; DNA: TGTGCCAGCAGGTGGACTAGCGGAGGCGACAATGAGCAGTTCTTC; CDR3: CASRWTSGGDNEQFF
J: TRBJ2-5; V: TRBV4-1; D: NA; size: NA; DNA: TGCGCCAGCTCGTCGGGTGACGGGAGTTCCGAGACCCAGTACTTC; CDR3: CASSSGDGSSETQYF
J: TRBJ1-1; V: TRBV18; D: NA; size: once; DNA: TGTGCCAGCTCGCCAACAGGGACCACTGAAGCTTTCTTT; CDR3: CASSPTGTTEAFF
J: TRBJ2-2; V: TRBV7-2; D: TRBD1; size: NA; DNA: TGTGCCAGCAGCCTCCTCGGGACAGGGGGGACCGGGGAGCTGTTTTTT; CDR3: CASSLLGTGGTGELFF
J: TRBJ2-1; V: TRBV18; D: NA; size: NA; DNA: TGTGCCAGCTCACCAAGGGACTTTGAGCAGTTCTTC; CDR3: CASSPRDFEQFF
J: TRBJ2-1; V: TRBV19; D: NA; size: NA; DNA: TGTGCCAGTAGTATGGGAGTATACAATGAGCAGTTCTTC; CDR3: CASSMGVYNEQFF
J: TRBJ2-5; V: TRBV7-2; D: NA; size: once; DNA: TGTGCCAGCAGCTTCTCTGCCAGCGGTAGGTGGGAGACCCAGTACTTC; CDR3: CASSFSASGRWETQYF
J: TRBJ2-7; V: TRBV30; D: NA; size: NA; DNA: TGTGCCTGGAACCAGCGGGCGGACTACGAGCAGTACTTC; CDR3: CAWNQRADYEQYF
J: TRBJ2-7; V: TRBV30; D: NA; size: NA; DNA: TGTGCCTGGAGGACGTCCGGGGTAGGCGAGCAGTACTTC; CDR3: CAWRTSGVGEQYF
J: TRBJ1-2; V: TRBV6-1; D: NA; size: NA; DNA: TGTGCCAGCAGTGAAGACGGGGACAGCTACACCTTC; CDR3: CASSEDGDSYTF
J: TRBJ1-2; V: TRBV6-5; D: NA; size: NA; DNA: TGTGCCAGCAGTTCAGGGGAATATGGCTACACCTTC; CDR3: CASSSGEYGYTF
J: TRBJ1-6; V: TRBV19; D: TRBD1; size: few; DNA: TGTGCCAGTAGTATCCGGGACAGAAATTCACCCCTCCACTTT; CDR3: CASSIRDRNSPLHF
J: TRBJ1-5; V: TRBV11-2; D: TRBD1; size: NA; DNA: TGTGCCAGCAGCCTATCGGACAGGGTCAATCAGCCCCAGCATTTT; CDR3: CASSLSDRVNQPQHF
J: TRBJ2-7; V: TRBV5-1; D: NA; size: NA; DNA: TGCGCCAGCAGCCAACAGGGTTGGGAGCAGTACTTC; CDR3: CASSQQGWEQYF
J: TRBJ2-3; V: TRBV12-5; D: NA; size: NA; DNA: TGTGCTAGTGGCATGATTACATTGGGCACAGATACGCAGTATTTT; CDR3: CASGMITLGTDTQYF
J: TRBJ1-2; V: TRBV9; D: NA; size: few; DNA: TGTGCCAGCAGCGTAGACAGGAACTATGGCTACACCTTC; CDR3: CASSVDRNYGYTF
J: TRBJ1-3; V: TRBV19; D: TRBD1; size: NA; DNA: TGTGCCAGTACCTCCCGGGACAGGGGGCGAAACACCATATATTTT; CDR3: CASTSRDRGRNTIYF
J: TRBJ1-2; V: TRBV19; D: TRBD1; size: NA; DNA: TGTGCCAGTAGTCCCCGACAGGGGGGTAATCGGGATGGCTACACCTTC; CDR3: CASSPRQGGNRDGYTF
J: TRBJ1-1; V: TRBV5-5; D: NA; size: NA; DNA: TGTGCCAGCAGCGACCCTTTGAGGACTGAAGCTTTCTTT; CDR3: CASSDPLRTEAFF
J: TRBJ1-3; V: TRBV30; D: TRBD1; size: once; DNA: TGTGCCTGGACTGATCAGGGGGGCTCTGGAAACACCATATATTTT; CDR3: CAWTDQGGSGNTIYF
J: TRBJ2-6; V: TRBV18; D: NA; size: once; DNA: TGTGCCAGCCACCGCCGGGGTCAGATCTCTGGGGCCAACGTCCTGACTTTC; CDR3: CASHRRGQISGANVLTF
J: TRBJ1-1; V: TRBV5-6; D: TRBD1; size: NA; DNA: TGTGCCAGCAGCTTTATAATACAGGGGGCAGCTGAAGCTTTCTTT; CDR3: CASSFIIQGAAEAFF